Listed below are T cell receptor beta chains from one sample, sequenced in a study of cytomegalovirus exposure and HLA in healthy donors. Assay used: immunoSEQ multiplex PCR; TCRdb lists only in-frame clones, some missing. The table shows roughly 77,000 clones, with about 9.4% occurring only once. Sequenced: PBMCs. These receptors were taken from a man in his 60s in good health and CMV-seropositive. Each CDR3 is given without its conserved first and last residue. The D gene is left open where the match is weak.

v_call	j_call	d_call	cdr3_aa
TRBV6-5	TRBJ2-2	NA	ASSPERGLTGELF
TRBV4-2	TRBJ2-3	TRBD2	ASSQRAGTSGSTDTQY
TRBV10-2	TRBJ2-3	NA	ASSESTRPLDTQY
TRBV7-9	TRBJ2-3	TRBD1	ASSHGQGLTDTQY
TRBV5-6	TRBJ1-5	NA	ASSLASGQPQH
TRBV10-3	TRBJ1-1	NA	ATVGRTNTEAF
TRBV1	TRBJ2-7	NA	TSSPSGRAGDEQY
TRBV4-2	TRBJ2-2	TRBD2	ASSHGLGAGELF
TRBV14	TRBJ2-7	NA	ASSRPSTGQY
TRBV7-9	TRBJ2-5	NA	ATRAGSGETQY
TRBV4-2	TRBJ2-3	NA	ASSQAGLDTQY